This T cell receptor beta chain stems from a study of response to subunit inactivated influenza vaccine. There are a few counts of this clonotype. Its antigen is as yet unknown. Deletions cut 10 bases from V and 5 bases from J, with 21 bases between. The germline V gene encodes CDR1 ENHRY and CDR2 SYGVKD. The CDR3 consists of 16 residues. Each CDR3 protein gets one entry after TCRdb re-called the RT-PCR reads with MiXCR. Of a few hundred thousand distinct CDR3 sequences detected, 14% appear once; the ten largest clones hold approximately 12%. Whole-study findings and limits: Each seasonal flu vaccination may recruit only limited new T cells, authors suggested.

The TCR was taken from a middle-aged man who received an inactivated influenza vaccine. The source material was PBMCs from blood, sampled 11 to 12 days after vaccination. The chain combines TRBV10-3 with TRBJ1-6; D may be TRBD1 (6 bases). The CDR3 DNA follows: TGTGCCACCCCGAGGGGGGGGCAGCTCAATAATTCACCCCTCCACTTT. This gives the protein CATPRGGQLNNSPLHF.